Listed here are 25 T cell receptor beta chains from one sample, sequenced in a study of CD8 T cells in ankylosing spondylitis (dated by TCRdb to 2016 to 2017). The library was built by means of 5' RACE. Sequencing used an Illumina HiSeq 2500. TCRdb trimmed the raw reads at Q25, called clones with MiXCR and kept productive beta chains. Rows with one shared CDR3 protein collapse into an entry with the most common genes and DNA. This sample gives hundreds of thousands of distinct CDR3 sequences in total; under 8.5% of them show up just once. The ten largest clones take up more than 4.5% of the sample. Sample: blood, either unsorted or a sorted T cell fraction (not recorded which). These TCRs come from a female donor with ankylosing spondylitis or in good health (not recorded which).

Turning to this clonotype: Possible read error: a much larger clone is one base away. The rearrangement links TRBV7-2 to TRBJ2-1; TRBD2 might be the D (6 bases). V shed 1 base and J shed 15 bases, with 13 bases lying between them. The CDR3 has 12 amino acids. The germline V gene has CDR1 SGHTA and CDR2 FQGNSA. This CDR3 is CASSLEAGLRFF. CDR3 sequence (DNA): TGTGCCAGCAGCTTAGAGGCGGGACTGCGGTTCTTC.

A few counts support this clonotype. The chain combines TRBV7-9 with TRBJ1-1; no reliable D call. Per the germline V gene, CDR1 is SEHNR and CDR2 is FQNEAQ (reference sequence). Trimming stripped 1 base from V and 0 bases from J, with 6 bases between. The CDR3 covers 14 residues. The CDR3 is CASSLEAMNTEAFF. The CDR3 nucleotides are TGTGCCAGCAGCTTAGAAGCCATGAACACTGAAGCTTTCTTT.

This clonotype was seen ten or more times. The gene calls are TRBV3-1 and TRBJ2-4; 8 bases line up with TRBD1. The V gene's germline CDR1 is LGHDT and CDR2 YNNKEL (reference sequence). This CDR3 has 16 amino acids. The V and J ends lost 1 base and 2 bases, in that order; junction bases with no gene match: 4. Written as DNA, the CDR3 is TGTGCCAGCAGCCAAGGGCAGGGGGCAACCAAAAACATTCAGTACTTC. This codes for CASSQGQGATKNIQYF.

This clonotype was counted ten times or more. The rearrangement uses TRBV6-1 and TRBJ2-1, with TRBD1 matching 8 bases. Germline CDR1 reads MNHNS; CDR2 reads SASEGT. The J segment lost 3 bases and the V segment lost 6 bases, leaving 4 bases of the junction unmatched. CDR3 length: 14 amino acids. The CDR3 here is CASRSDRGYNEQFF. CDR3 sequence (DNA): TGTGCCAGCAGAAGTGACAGGGGCTACAATGAGCAGTTCTTC.

This clonotype was seen at least ten times. The chain employs TRBV24-1 and TRBJ2-1; D is unclear. Germline V gene sequence: CDR1 KGHDR, CDR2 SFDVKD. Deletions cut 4 bases from V and 12 bases from J, with 12 bases between. The CDR3 has 12 amino acids. The CDR3 reads CATSDASPGQFF. The CDR3 bases are TGTGCCACCAGTGACGCTTCCCCGGGGCAGTTCTTC.

The table lists this clonotype with a few counts. The chain is built from TRBV2 and TRBJ1-4; D ambiguous. Germline loops: CDR1 SNHLY, CDR2 FYNNEI. V was pared by 7 bases and J by 8 bases, with 17 bases between. This CDR3 is built from 14 residues. The CDR3: CASKLGLGYEKLFF. CDR3 bases: TGTGCCAGCAAGCTCGGCCTGGGGTACGAAAAACTGTTTTTT.

This clonotype has at least ten counts. The gene calls are TRBV6-1 and TRBJ2-6; D gene uncertain. The germline V gene encodes CDR1 MNHNS and CDR2 SASEGT. This CDR3 comprises 13 residues. V lost 4 bases and J lost 3, with 4 bases in between. CDR3 nucleotides: TGTGCCAGCAGTGCAATTGGGGCCAACGTCCTGACTTTC. It encodes CASSAIGANVLTF.

This clonotype was observed many times. In DNA form, the CDR3 reads TGCAGTGCTACTCCCGGGACAGGGGATGTGGAGACCCAGTACTTC. This encodes CSATPGTGDVETQYF. The J gene is TRBJ2-5, the V gene TRBV20-1; 10 bases match TRBD1. Germline V lookup: CDR1 DFQATT, CDR2 SNEGSKA (reference sequence). CDR3 length: 15 amino acids. V was pared by 4 bases and J by 5 bases, with 10 bases of the junction left unmatched.

This clonotype was observed many times. The chain couples TRBV5-1 to TRBJ1-2; the match to TRBD1 covers 8 bases. In germline, CDR1 is SGHRS, CDR2 YFSETQ. The CDR3 has 14 residues. The V segment lost 5 bases and the J segment 6 bases; nucleotides outside the gene matches: 9. CDR3 sequence (DNA): TGCGCCAGCAGAAATCCAGGGGGCGGTGATGGCTACACCTTC. Translation gives CASRNPGGGDGYTF.

The chain links TRBV12-3 or TRBV12-4 to TRBJ1-1; D not certain. This CDR3 is 13 amino acids long. V dropped 7 bases and J dropped 0 bases, with 9 bases sitting between them. The CDR3 reads CASNVGLNTEAFF. CDR3 DNA: TGTGCCAGCAATGTGGGCCTGAACACTGAAGCTTTCTTT.

This clonotype showed up many times. CDR3 protein: CASSQVGAGNSPLHF. The CDR3 DNA is TGCGCCAGCAGCCAAGTGGGGGCGGGAAATTCACCCCTCCACTTT. V is TRBV4-3 and J is TRBJ1-6, with D tentatively TRBD1 (6 bases). From germline, CDR1 is LGHNA and CDR2 YSLEER. The CDR3 spans 15 residues. Deletions cut 1 base from V and 7 bases from J, with 11 bases between.

This clonotype was counted many times. The chain recombines TRBV12-5 with TRBJ1-2; perhaps TRBD1 as D (5 bases). The CDR3 is 16 amino acids. Trimming took off 6 bases at V and 2 bases at J, with 19 bases between the two ends. Germline V gives CDR1 LGHNT, CDR2 FRNRAP. The CDR3 DNA reads TGTGCTAGTGGACAGGCCGGGACCCATCCGAACTATGGCTACACCTTC. Protein product: CASGQAGTHPNYGYTF.

This clonotype appeared a few times. This rearrangement joins TRBV5-4 to TRBJ2-6, with TRBD1 matching over 9 bases. Germline-derived CDR1 and CDR2 are SGHNT and YYREEE (reference sequence). This CDR3 is 19 amino acids long. With V trimmed by 3 bases and J by 0 bases, 10 bases remained unmatched. CDR3 DNA: TGTGCCAGCAGCTCCCCCCCGGGACAGGGATCCTCTGGGGCCAACGTCCTGACTTTC. Protein product: CASSSPPGQGSSGANVLTF.

Many counts were recorded for this clonotype. The chain employs TRBV4-3 and TRBJ2-7, with 12 nucleotides matching TRBD2. Germline-derived CDR1 and CDR2 are LGHNA and YSLEER. V lost 5 bases and J lost 2; bases outside the gene matches: 7. The CDR3 runs to 16 residues. The CDR3 is CASSFWTSGTTYEQYF. CDR3 bases: TGCGCCAGCAGCTTTTGGACTAGCGGGACGACCTACGAGCAGTACTTC.

This clonotype was counted only a few times. The J gene is TRBJ2-1, the V gene TRBV7-9; 8 bases agree with TRBD2. The CDR3 sequence is 16 residues long. V was clipped by 5 bases and J by 5 bases; unmatched bases: 11. The V gene's germline CDR1 is SEHNR and CDR2 FQNEAQ (reference sequence). The CDR3 nucleotides read TGTGCCAGCAGCCAATTAGCGGGACGGGTAAACAATGAGCAGTTCTTC. As protein: CASSQLAGRVNNEQFF.

In its sample, this clonotype was seen many times. The chain's CDR3 is CASSLVLAGLDGNEQFF. In DNA, the CDR3 is TGTGCCAGCAGCTTAGTCCTAGCGGGTCTCGACGGGAATGAGCAGTTCTTC. The chain couples TRBV7-8 to TRBJ2-1; 8 bases match TRBD2. Per the germline V gene, CDR1 is SGHVS and CDR2 is FQNEAQ. Unmatched junction bases numbered 12, after V lost 1 base and J lost 7 bases. This CDR3 spans 17 amino acids.

This clonotype has ten or more counts. This chain connects TRBV20-1 to TRBJ2-7, with TRBD2 matching 11 bases. V shed 3 bases, J shed 6 bases, and the junction held 10 bases outside the gene matches. The CDR3 has 15 residues. CDR1 is DFQATT and CDR2 is SNEGSKA in the germline V gene (reference sequence). For the CDR3, the DNA is TGCAGTGCTAGGGGGGTAGCGGGAGGGTTCAGCGAGCAGTACTTC. It encodes CSARGVAGGFSEQYF.

V and J are TRBV7-2 and TRBJ2-1, with a tentative D call TRBD2 (6 bases). The CDR3 has 15 amino acids. Germline V gene lookup returns CDR1 SGHTA and CDR2 FQGNSA. The ends were cut back, 1 base at V and 9 bases at J, with 16 bases in the middle. CDR3 sequence (DNA): TGTACCAGCAGCTTAGGGGGGAGGCCCCTGGCTGAGCAGTTCTTC. This gives the protein CTSSLGGRPLAEQFF.

This clonotype was seen at least ten times. The V call is TRBV12-3 or TRBV12-4, the J call TRBJ2-6; the D gene is possibly TRBD2 (6 bases). CDR3 length: 13 amino acids. The V end lost 6 bases, the J end lost 9 bases, and 12 bases lay between the germline ends. CDR3 coding DNA: TGTGCCAGCAGCTTCGGGGGAGACAACGTCCTGACTTTC. This encodes CASSFGGDNVLTF.

The chain is built from TRBV15 and TRBJ2-3, with D maybe TRBD2 (7 bases). The CDR3 is 18 amino acids. CDR1 is LNHNV, CDR2 YYDKDF, per germline (reference sequence). DNA for the CDR3: TGTAGCATCTTGGGGGGGGGCCTCCAGGCTGTGAGCACAGATACGCAGTATTTT. Its protein product is CSILGGGLQAVSTDTQYF.

Ten or more counts support this clonotype. The rearrangement joins TRBV9 to TRBJ1-1, with D possibly matching TRBD1 (5 bases). This CDR3 contains 15 residues. V was pared by 0 bases and J by 1 base, with 10 bases between. The germline gives CDR1 SGDLS, CDR2 YYNGEE. CDR3 DNA sequence: TGTGCCAGCAGCGTAGCTGGCAGGGAGAACACTGAAGCTTTCTTT. It codes for CASSVAGRENTEAFF.

In regard to this clonotype: This may come from a read error, since a much larger clone is one base off. The rearrangement uses TRBV30 and TRBJ2-1, with D possibly matching TRBD2 (6 bases). This CDR3 spans 11 amino acids. Germline V CDR1 and CDR2: GTSNPN, SVGIG (reference sequence). The CDR3 DNA reads as TGTGTCTGGACCGGGGGCAATGAGCAGTTCTTC. Protein: CVWTGGNEQFF.

This clonotype was counted at least ten times. The chain links TRBV27 to TRBJ2-4, with TRBD2 identical over 13 bases. The V gene's germline CDR1 is MNHEY and CDR2 SMNVEV (reference sequence). The CDR3 runs to 17 residues. V was clipped by 5 bases and J by 9 bases; unmatched bases: 13. The CDR3 coding sequence is TGTGCCAGCAGTCCGAACCTTGGACTAGCGGGAGAAATCATTCAGTACTTC. This translates into CASSPNLGLAGEIIQYF.

The chain carries TRBV20-1 and TRBJ2-1; 8 bases align to TRBD2. The junction had 11 bases not matched to a gene; V was cut back by 3 bases and J by 7 bases. The CDR3 consists of 15 residues. The germline gives CDR1 DFQATT, CDR2 SNEGSKA (reference sequence). The CDR3 bases are TGCAGTGCTAGGACCTTAGCGGGAACCTGGAATGAGCAGTTCTTC. Translated: CSARTLAGTWNEQFF.

This clonotype was seen ten or more times. The rearrangement links TRBV20-1 to TRBJ2-7, with 7 positions matching TRBD1. V was pared by 6 bases and J by 1 base, with 3 bases of the junction left unmatched. Germline V gives CDR1 DFQATT, CDR2 SNEGSKA (reference sequence). The CDR3 is 12 residues long. The CDR3 sequence is CSASGQSYEQYF. The CDR3 DNA follows: TGCAGTGCCTCGGGACAGTCCTACGAGCAGTACTTC.